Shown below are 29 T cell receptor beta chains from a single sample sequenced in a study of cytomegalovirus exposure and HLA in healthy donors. Method: immunoSEQ multiplex PCR; TCRdb's copy keeps in-frame clones and lacks some. Among 200,000 to 300,000 clones listed, 80% to 95% were seen once. Material: PBMCs. The receptor set was obtained from a woman aged 25 to 39 in good health and CMV-seronegative.

The chain joins TRBV29-1 to TRBJ2-3; possibly TRBD1 or TRBD2 for D (6 bases each). The CDR3 spans 16 residues. The V end lost 2 bases, the J end lost 6 bases, and 21 bases lay between the germline ends. Germline-derived CDR1 and CDR2 are SQVTM and ANQGSEA. CDR3 region: CSVESWQGTFGDTQYF. DNA for the CDR3: TGCAGCGTTGAATCTTGGCAGGGGACTTTTGGTGATACGCAGTATTTT.

The gene calls are TRBV11-2 and TRBJ2-1, with D unresolved. V gave up 0 bases and J gave up 7 bases, with 13 bases separating them. CDR3 size: 15 residues. Germline V gives CDR1 SGHAT, CDR2 FQNNGV. CDR3 region: CASSLDLKAGNEQFF. CDR3 nucleotides: TGTGCCAGCAGCTTAGACCTAAAGGCCGGGAATGAGCAGTTCTTC.

This clone is judged medium-sized. V gene TRBV6-4 combines with J gene TRBJ2-1, with 9 nucleotides matching TRBD2. Germline CDR1 is MRHNA and CDR2 is SNTAGT. V gave up 5 bases and J gave up 4 bases; unmatched junction bases: 3. The CDR3 is 14 residues long. CDR3 region: CASSRTSEYNEQFF. CDR3 sequence (DNA): TGTGCCAGCAGTAGGACTAGCGAGTACAATGAGCAGTTCTTC.

Comment on this clone: This sample also contains other DNA sequences that code for the same CDR3. V usage is TRBV6-5 and J usage is TRBJ2-5, with D tentatively TRBD2 (5 bases). The CDR3 extends over 12 amino acids. The germline CDR1 and CDR2 sequences are MNHEY and SVGAGI. Deletions cut 5 bases from V and 7 bases from J, with 11 bases between. The CDR3 loop is CASSRGVGTQYF. The CDR3 bases are TGTGCCAGCAGTCGGGGTGTGGGGACCCAGTACTTC.

The rearrangement joins TRBV5-1 to TRBJ2-6; D possibly uses TRBD1 or TRBD2 (5 bases each). Between the trimmed V and J ends, which lost 4 bases and 0 bases, there was a span of 20 bases. This CDR3 is 19 amino acids long. Germline lookup yields CDR1 SGHRS and CDR2 YFSETQ. The chain's CDR3 is CASSPLLGVLTSGANVLTF. The CDR3 region has the DNA TGCGCCAGCAGCCCGCTATTGGGGGTCCTAACCTCTGGGGCCAACGTCCTGACTTTC.

This clone was seen only a few times. This chain links TRBV7-9 with TRBJ2-1; D is ambiguous. Germline V lookup: CDR1 SEHNR, CDR2 FQNEAQ (reference sequence). V shed 5 bases and J shed 9 bases, with 14 bases lying between them. CDR3 size: 13 residues. CDR3 region: CASSPDANREQFF. CDR3 coding DNA: TGTGCCAGCAGCCCGGACGCCAACCGTGAGCAGTTCTTC.

In DNA, the CDR3 is TGCGCCAGCAGCCAAGATGGGACAGGGGGGTACAATGAGCAGTTCTTC. Protein: CASSQDGTGGYNEQFF. V is TRBV4-3 and J is TRBJ2-1; 11 positions agree with TRBD1. CDR1 and CDR2 (germline): LGHNA, YSLEER. V shed 0 bases and J 4 bases; nucleotides not matched to a gene: 2. The CDR3 is 16 residues long.

This chain uses TRBV5-6 with TRBJ2-7; TRBD1 aligns across 7 bases. This CDR3 has 14 amino acids. The V gene end was trimmed by 1 base and the J gene end by 6 bases; junction bases not matched to a gene: 7. In germline, CDR1 is SGHDT, CDR2 YYEEEE. In DNA form, the CDR3 reads TGTGCCAGCAGCTTGACGGTCAGGGGGAGCGAGCAGTACTTC. Residues: CASSLTVRGSEQYF.

The V gene is TRBV9, the J gene TRBJ1-1, with D perhaps matching TRBD1 (6 bases). The germline V and J ends were trimmed by 5 bases and 1 base, with 9 bases remaining between them. The CDR3 consists of 13 residues. Germline V gene lookup returns CDR1 SGDLS and CDR2 YYNGEE. The CDR3 loop reads CASSRGGNTEAFF. The CDR3 region has the DNA TGTGCCAGCAGTCGAGGGGGGAACACTGAAGCTTTCTTT.

The chain combines TRBV11-2 with TRBJ1-2, with a weak D call TRBD1 (6 bases). CDR3 length equals 15 residues. Germline assignment: CDR1 SGHAT and CDR2 FQNNGV. Trimming shortened V by 2 bases and J by 7 bases, and 17 bases separated the two germline ends. CDR3 amino acids: CASSLRFRGAGGYTF. CDR3 bases: TGTGCCAGCAGCTTACGGTTCCGGGGGGCAGGTGGCTACACCTTC.

This clone has a single count. The V call is TRBV7-9, the J call TRBJ2-7, with 9 bases that match TRBD2. The V and J ends lost 3 bases and 6 bases, in that order; junction bases with no gene match: 9. Per germline, CDR1 SEHNR and CDR2 FQNEAQ (reference sequence). The CDR3 consists of 15 residues. CDR3 sequence reads: CASSFLAGGPVEQYF. CDR3 coding DNA: TGTGCCAGCAGCTTTCTGGCGGGAGGGCCTGTCGAGCAGTACTTC.

V gene TRBV11-2 combines with J gene TRBJ1-5, with no clear D. CDR1 and CDR2 from the germline V gene are SGHAT and FQNNGV. V dropped 2 bases and J dropped 3 bases, with 11 bases sitting between them. CDR3 size: 15 residues. CDR3 nucleotides: TGTGCCAGCAGCTTATCAAGCAGTCCCAATCAGCCCCAGCATTTT. Encoded protein: CASSLSSSPNQPQHF.

The chain couples TRBV19 to TRBJ1-5; no clear D gene. The germline CDR1 and CDR2 sequences are LNHDA and SQIVND (reference sequence). Trimming pared 2 bases from V and 2 bases from J, leaving 7 bases between. This CDR3 contains 14 residues. CDR3 sequence: CASSIRPGNQPQHF. The CDR3 region has the DNA TGTGCCAGTAGTATACGACCGGGCAATCAGCCCCAGCATTTT. The full variable domain, completed using reference TRBV19 and TRBJ1-5, is DGGITQSPKYLFRKEGQNVTLSCEQNLNHDAMYWYRQDPGQGLRLIYYSQIVNDFQKGDIAEGYSVSREKKESFPLTVTSAQKNPTAFYLCASSIRPGNQPQHFGDGTRLSIL.

The table lists this clone with many counts. The chain joins TRBV4-3 to TRBJ2-6; no clear D gene. The CDR3 is made up of 17 amino acids. V was pared by 0 bases and J by 1 base, with 10 bases between. Germline assignment: CDR1 LGHNA and CDR2 YSLEER. CDR3 in amino acids: CASSQDGSVSGANVLTF. CDR3 nucleotides: TGCGCCAGCAGCCAAGATGGGTCGGTTTCTGGGGCCAACGTCCTGACTTTC.

This chain connects TRBV28 to TRBJ1-2, with 8 bases lining up with TRBD1. CDR3 length equals 15 residues. The V segment lost 7 bases and the J segment 7 bases; nucleotides outside the gene matches: 14. Per the germline V gene, CDR1 is MDHEN and CDR2 is SYDVKM. CDR3 amino acids: CASIAGGPTATGYTF. As DNA, the CDR3 is TGTGCCAGCATCGCAGGGGGCCCTACCGCAACTGGCTACACCTTC.

The gene calls are TRBV27 and TRBJ2-1; TRBD2 matches 7 bases. The germline CDR1 and CDR2 sequences are MNHEY and SMNVEV (reference sequence). V shed 1 base and J 3 bases; nucleotides not matched to a gene: 6. This CDR3 region has 16 residues. CDR3 protein: CASSLWGGSVYNEQFF. The CDR3 DNA is TGTGCCAGCAGTTTATGGGGCGGGAGTGTCTACAATGAGCAGTTCTTC.

The chain joins TRBV13 to TRBJ1-1; 9 bases agree with TRBD1. Germline V gene data show CDR1 as PRHDT and CDR2 as FYEKMQ (reference sequence). This CDR3 is 15 amino acids long. V was clipped by 3 bases and J by 5 bases; unmatched bases: 7. The CDR3: CASSLGDRVGTEAFF. The CDR3 DNA sequence: TGTGCCAGCAGCTTGGGGGACAGGGTTGGGACTGAAGCTTTCTTT.

The chain employs TRBV19 and TRBJ2-7, with D unclear. V lost 1 base to trimming and J lost 2 bases, with 6 bases between them. CDR3 length: 13 amino acids. The germline CDR1 and CDR2 sequences are LNHDA and SQIVND (reference sequence). The CDR3 bases are TGTGCCAGTAGTATAGCCGGTACCTACGAGCAGTACTTC. Amino acids: CASSIAGTYEQYF.

This clone was observed once. The rearrangement links TRBV11-3 to TRBJ2-5, with a possible D match to TRBD2 (6 bases). Germline assignment: CDR1 SGHNT and CDR2 YENEEA. The CDR3 loop spans 16 amino acids. Trimming took off 4 bases at V and 1 base at J, with 16 bases between the two ends. The CDR3 DNA reads TGTGCCAGCAGCTCCTCGCGCGGGGAAAGCCAAGAGACCCAGTACTTC. This translates into CASSSSRGESQETQYF.

The chain links TRBV16 to TRBJ2-5, with D perhaps matching TRBD1 or TRBD2 (5 bases each). The CDR3 is 15 residues long. Germline lookup yields CDR1 KGHSY and CDR2 FQNENV. Trimming took off 0 bases at V and 1 base at J, with 9 bases between the two ends. The CDR3 coding sequence is TGTGCCAGCAGCCAATCTGGGGGAAGCCAAGAGACCCAGTACTTC. Translating gives CASSQSGGSQETQYF.

The rearrangement joins TRBV27 to TRBJ2-1, with 9 bases identical to TRBD2. J lost 0 bases, V lost 5 bases, and 11 bases had no gene match. Germline lookup yields CDR1 MNHEY and CDR2 SMNVEV (reference sequence). CDR3 size: 18 residues. For the CDR3, the DNA is TGTGCCAGCAGTGCCTTTTCTAGCGGGGTTAGCTCCTACAATGAGCAGTTCTTC. The encoded protein is CASSAFSSGVSSYNEQFF.

The CDR3 DNA is TGTGCCAGCAGTTTTGCTCGGAGCCTGGGCTATGGCTACACCTTC. Amino acid sequence: CASSFARSLGYGYTF. This sequence joins TRBV28 and TRBJ1-2; D gene ambiguous. V was shortened by 3 bases and J by 4 bases, with 15 bases between the two germline ends. Germline V gene lookup returns CDR1 MDHEN and CDR2 SYDVKM. CDR3 size: 15 residues.

This clone has just one count. The chain links TRBV29-1 to TRBJ2-7; D not resolved. V dropped 4 bases and J dropped 3 bases, with 16 bases sitting between them. Germline-derived CDR1 and CDR2 are SQVTM and ANQGSEA. CDR3 length equals 14 residues. The CDR3 loop is CSVGLVGPDYEQYF. CDR3 bases: TGCAGCGTTGGTCTAGTGGGCCCGGACTACGAGCAGTACTTC.

The V gene is TRBV28, the J gene TRBJ1-1; D remains unclear. Germline CDR1 and CDR2: MDHEN and SYDVKM. The CDR3 runs to 13 residues. V lost 5 bases and J 5 bases, leaving 12 bases between the germline ends. The CDR3 spells CASSPPGWTEAFF. The CDR3 DNA reads TGTGCCAGCAGTCCCCCGGGTTGGACTGAAGCTTTCTTT.

V and J are TRBV28 and TRBJ2-3; D unclear. V lost 4 bases and J lost 6, with 11 bases in between. Germline loops: CDR1 MDHEN, CDR2 SYDVKM. This CDR3 is built from 13 residues. As DNA, the CDR3 is TGTGCCAGCAGTTCGTTTAGAAGGGATACGCAGTATTTT. Translating it yields CASSSFRRDTQYF.

The V and J genes are TRBV27 and TRBJ2-5; 9 bases line up with TRBD1. This CDR3 comprises 12 residues. Germline CDR1 MNHEY, CDR2 SMNVEV (reference sequence). CDR3 nucleotide sequence: TGTGCTACGGGACAGGGTAAAGAGACCCAGTACTTC. Translating gives CATGQGKETQYF.

This clone was detected only once. The chain has TRBV27 and TRBJ2-7; unclear D gene. Trimming took 8 bases from V and 3 from J, leaving 14 bases between them. Looked up from germline, CDR1 is MNHEY and CDR2 is SMNVEV (reference sequence). This CDR3 is built from 13 residues. CDR3 loop: CASRIRGHYEQYF. CDR3 sequence (DNA): TGTGCCAGCCGGATCAGAGGCCACTACGAGCAGTACTTC.

V is TRBV29-1 and J is TRBJ2-7; 7 nucleotides align to TRBD2. Looked up from germline, CDR1 is SQVTM and CDR2 is ANQGSEA. This CDR3 has 13 amino acids. After removal of 7 bases from V and 0 bases from J, the junction contained 6 bases not matched to a gene. The CDR3 region has the DNA TGCAGCGGTTTGGGCGGGAGCTCCTACGAGCAGTACTTC. Protein sequence: CSGLGGSSYEQYF.

This chain links TRBV30 with TRBJ1-4; D gene unclear. V was pared by 4 bases and J by 5 bases, with 17 bases between. CDR1 and CDR2 from the germline V gene are GTSNPN and SVGIG (reference sequence). The CDR3 contains 15 residues. The CDR3 is CAWKTDLGPNEKLFF. CDR3 sequence (DNA): TGTGCCTGGAAAACCGATTTAGGGCCGAATGAAAAACTGTTTTTT.